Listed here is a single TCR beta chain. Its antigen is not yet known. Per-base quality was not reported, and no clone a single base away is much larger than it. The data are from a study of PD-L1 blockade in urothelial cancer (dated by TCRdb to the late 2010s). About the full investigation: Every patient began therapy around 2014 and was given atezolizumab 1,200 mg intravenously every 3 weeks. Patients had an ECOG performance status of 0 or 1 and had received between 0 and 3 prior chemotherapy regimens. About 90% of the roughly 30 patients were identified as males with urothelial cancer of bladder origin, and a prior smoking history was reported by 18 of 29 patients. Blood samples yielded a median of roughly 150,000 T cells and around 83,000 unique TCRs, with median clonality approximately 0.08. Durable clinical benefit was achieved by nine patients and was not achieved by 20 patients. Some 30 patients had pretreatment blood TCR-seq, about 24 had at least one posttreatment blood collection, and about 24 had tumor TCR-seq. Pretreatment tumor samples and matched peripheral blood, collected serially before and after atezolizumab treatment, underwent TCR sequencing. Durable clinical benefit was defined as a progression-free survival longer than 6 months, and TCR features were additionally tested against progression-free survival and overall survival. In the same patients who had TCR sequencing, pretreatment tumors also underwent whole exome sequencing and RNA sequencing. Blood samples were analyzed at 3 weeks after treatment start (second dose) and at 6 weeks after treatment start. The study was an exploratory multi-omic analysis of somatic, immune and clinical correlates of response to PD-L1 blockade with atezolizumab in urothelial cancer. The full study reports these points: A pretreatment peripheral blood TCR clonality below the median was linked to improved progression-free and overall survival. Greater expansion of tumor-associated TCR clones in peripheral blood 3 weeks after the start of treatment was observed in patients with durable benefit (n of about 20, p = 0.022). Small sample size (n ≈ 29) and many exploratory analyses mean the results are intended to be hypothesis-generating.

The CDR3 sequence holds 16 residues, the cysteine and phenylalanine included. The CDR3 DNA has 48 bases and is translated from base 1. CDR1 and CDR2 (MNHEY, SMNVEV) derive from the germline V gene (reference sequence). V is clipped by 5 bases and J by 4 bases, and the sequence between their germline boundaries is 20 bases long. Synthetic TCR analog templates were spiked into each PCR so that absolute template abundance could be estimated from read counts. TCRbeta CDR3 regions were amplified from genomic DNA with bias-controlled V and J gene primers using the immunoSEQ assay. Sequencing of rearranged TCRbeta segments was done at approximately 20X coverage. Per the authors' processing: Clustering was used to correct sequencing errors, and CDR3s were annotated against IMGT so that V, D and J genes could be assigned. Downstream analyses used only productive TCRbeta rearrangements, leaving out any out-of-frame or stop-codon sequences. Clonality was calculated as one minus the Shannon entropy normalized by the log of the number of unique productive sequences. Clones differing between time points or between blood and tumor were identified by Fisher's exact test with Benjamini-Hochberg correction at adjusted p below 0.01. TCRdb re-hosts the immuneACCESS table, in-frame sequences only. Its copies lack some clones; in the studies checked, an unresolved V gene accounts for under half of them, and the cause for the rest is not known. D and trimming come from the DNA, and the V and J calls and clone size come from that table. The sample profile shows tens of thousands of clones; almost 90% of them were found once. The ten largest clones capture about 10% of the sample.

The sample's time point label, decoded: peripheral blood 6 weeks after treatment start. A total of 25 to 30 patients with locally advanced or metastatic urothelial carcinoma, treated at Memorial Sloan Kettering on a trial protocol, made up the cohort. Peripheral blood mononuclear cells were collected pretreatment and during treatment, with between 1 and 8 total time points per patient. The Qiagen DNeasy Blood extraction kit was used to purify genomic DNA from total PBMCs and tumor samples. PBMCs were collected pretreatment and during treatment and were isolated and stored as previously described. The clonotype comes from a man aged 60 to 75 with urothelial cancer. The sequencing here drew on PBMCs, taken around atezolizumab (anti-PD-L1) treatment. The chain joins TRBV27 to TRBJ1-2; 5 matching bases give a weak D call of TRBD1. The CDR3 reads CASSPRTAMQGYGYTF. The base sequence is TGTGCCAGCAGTCCGCGGACGGCCATGCAGGGCTATGGCTACACCTTC.